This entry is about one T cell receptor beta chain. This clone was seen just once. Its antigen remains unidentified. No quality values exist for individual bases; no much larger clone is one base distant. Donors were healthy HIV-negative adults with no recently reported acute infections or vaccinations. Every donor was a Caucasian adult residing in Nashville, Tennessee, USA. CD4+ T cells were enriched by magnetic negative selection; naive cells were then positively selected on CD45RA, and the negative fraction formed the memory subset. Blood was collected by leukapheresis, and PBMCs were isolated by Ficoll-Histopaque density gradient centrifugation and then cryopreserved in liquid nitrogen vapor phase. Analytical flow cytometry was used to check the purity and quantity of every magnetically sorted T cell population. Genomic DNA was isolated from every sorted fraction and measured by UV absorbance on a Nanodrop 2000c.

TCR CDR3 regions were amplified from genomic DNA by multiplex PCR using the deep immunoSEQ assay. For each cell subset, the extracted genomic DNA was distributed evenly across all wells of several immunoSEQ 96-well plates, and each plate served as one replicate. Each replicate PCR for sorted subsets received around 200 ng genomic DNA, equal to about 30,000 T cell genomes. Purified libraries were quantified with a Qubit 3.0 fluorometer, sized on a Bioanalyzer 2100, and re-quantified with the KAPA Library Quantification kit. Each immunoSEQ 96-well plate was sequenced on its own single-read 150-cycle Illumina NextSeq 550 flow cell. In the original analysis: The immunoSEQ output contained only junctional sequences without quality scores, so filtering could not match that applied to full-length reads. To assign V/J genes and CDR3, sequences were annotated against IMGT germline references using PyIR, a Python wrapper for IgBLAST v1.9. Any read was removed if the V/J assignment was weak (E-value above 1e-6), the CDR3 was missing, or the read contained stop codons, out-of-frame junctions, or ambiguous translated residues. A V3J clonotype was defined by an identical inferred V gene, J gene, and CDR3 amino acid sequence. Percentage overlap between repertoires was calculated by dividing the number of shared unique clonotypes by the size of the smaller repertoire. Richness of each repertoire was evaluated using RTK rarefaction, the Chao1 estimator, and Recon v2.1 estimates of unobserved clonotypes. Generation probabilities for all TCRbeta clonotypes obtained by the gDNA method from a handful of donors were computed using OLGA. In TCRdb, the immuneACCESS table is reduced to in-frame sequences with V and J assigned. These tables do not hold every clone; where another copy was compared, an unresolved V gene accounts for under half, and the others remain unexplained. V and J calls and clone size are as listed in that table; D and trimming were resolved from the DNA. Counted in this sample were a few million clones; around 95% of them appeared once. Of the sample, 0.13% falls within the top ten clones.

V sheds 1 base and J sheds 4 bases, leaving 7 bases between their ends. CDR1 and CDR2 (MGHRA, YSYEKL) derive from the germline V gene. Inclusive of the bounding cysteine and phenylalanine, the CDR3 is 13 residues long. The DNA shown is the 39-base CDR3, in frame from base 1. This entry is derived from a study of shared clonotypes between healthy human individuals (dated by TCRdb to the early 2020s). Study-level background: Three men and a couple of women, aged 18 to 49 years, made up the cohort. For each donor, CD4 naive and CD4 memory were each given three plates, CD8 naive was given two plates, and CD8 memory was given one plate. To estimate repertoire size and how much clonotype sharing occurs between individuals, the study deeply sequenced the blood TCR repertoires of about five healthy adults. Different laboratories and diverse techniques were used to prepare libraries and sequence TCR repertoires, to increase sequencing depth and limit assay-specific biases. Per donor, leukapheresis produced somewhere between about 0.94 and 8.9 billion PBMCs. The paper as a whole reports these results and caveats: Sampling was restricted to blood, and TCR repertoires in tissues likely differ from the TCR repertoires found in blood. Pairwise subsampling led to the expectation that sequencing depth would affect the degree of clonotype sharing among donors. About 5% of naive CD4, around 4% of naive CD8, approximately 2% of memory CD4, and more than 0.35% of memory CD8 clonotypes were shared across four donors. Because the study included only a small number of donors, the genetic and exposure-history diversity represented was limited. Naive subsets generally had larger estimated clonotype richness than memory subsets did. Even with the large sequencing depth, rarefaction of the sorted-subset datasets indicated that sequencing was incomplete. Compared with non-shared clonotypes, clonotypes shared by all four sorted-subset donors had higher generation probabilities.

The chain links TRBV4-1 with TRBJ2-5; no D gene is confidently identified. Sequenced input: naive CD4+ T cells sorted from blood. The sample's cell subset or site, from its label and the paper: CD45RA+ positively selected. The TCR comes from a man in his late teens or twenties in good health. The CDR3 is CASSQASAETQYF. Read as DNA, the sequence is TGCGCCAGCAGCCAAGCCTCCGCAGAGACCCAGTACTTC.